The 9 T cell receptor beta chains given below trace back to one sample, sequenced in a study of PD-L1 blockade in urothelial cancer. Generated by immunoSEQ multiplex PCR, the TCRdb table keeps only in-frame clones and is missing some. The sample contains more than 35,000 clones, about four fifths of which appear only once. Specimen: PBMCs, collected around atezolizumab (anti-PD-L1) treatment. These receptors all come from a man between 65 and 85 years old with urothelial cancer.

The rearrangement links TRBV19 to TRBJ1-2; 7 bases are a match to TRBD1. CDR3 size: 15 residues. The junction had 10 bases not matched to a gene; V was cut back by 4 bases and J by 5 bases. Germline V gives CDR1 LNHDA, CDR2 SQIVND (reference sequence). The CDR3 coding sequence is TGTGCCAGTAGTAGCCGGGACAGAGCAGTTTATGGCTACACCTTC. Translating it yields CASSSRDRAVYGYTF.

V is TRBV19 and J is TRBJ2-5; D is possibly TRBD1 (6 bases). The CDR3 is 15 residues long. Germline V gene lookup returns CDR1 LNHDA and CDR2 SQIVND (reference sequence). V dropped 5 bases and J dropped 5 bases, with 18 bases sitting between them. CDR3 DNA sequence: TGTGCCAGTAGTCCCCCGGGCAGGGGATTGGAGACCCAGTACTTC. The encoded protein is CASSPPGRGLETQYF.

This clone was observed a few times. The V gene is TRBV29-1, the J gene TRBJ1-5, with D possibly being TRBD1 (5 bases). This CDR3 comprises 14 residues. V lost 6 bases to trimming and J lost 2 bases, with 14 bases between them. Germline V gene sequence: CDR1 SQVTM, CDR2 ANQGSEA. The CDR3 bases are TGCAGCGTGGCGGCGGGGGACGGCAATCAGCCCCAGCATTTT. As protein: CSVAAGDGNQPQHF. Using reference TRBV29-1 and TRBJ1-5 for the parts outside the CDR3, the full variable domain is SAVISQKPSRDICQRGTSLTIQCQVDSQVTMMFWYRQQPGQSLTLIATANQGSEATYESGFVIDKFPISRPNLTFSTLTVSNMSPEDSSIYLCSVAAGDGNQPQHFGDGTRLSIL.

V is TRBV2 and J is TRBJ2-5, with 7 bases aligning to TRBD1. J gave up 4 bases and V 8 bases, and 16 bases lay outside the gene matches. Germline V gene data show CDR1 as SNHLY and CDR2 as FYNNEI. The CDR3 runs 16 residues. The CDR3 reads CASVKEEKGAGETQYF. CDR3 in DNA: TGTGCCAGCGTTAAGGAAGAAAAGGGGGCAGGAGAGACCCAGTACTTC.

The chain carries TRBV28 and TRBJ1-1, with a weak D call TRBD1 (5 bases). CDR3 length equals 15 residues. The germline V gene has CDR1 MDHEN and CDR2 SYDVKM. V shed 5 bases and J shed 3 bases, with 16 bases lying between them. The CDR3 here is CASSTTQGRDTEAFF. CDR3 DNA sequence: TGTGCCAGCAGTACGACCCAGGGCAGGGACACTGAAGCTTTCTTT.

The CDR3 loop reads CASSSRTSGTTDTQYF. CDR3 DNA sequence: TGCGCCAGCAGCTCCCGGACTAGCGGGACAACAGATACGCAGTATTTT. The rearrangement joins TRBV5-1 to TRBJ2-3, with TRBD2 matching over 12 bases. The CDR3 totals 16 residues. The germline gives CDR1 SGHRS, CDR2 YFSETQ. After removal of 3 bases from V and 3 bases from J, the junction contained 5 bases not matched to a gene.

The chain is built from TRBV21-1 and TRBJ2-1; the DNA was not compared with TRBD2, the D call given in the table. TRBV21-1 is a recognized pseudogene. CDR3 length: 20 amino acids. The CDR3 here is CASSKKWRGGLAEDYNEQFF. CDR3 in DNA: TGTGCCAGCAGCAAAAAGTGGCGGGGGGGACTAGCGGAGGACTACAATGAGCAGTTCTTC.

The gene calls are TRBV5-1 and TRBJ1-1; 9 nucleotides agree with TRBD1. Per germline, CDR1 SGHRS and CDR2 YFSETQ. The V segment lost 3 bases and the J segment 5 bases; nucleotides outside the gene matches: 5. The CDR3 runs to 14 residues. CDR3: CASSWTGVGTEAFF. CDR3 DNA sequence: TGCGCCAGCAGCTGGACAGGGGTGGGAACTGAAGCTTTCTTT.

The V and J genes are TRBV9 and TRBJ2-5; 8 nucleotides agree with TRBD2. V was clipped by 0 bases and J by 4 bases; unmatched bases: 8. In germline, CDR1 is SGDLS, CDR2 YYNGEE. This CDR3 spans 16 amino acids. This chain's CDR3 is CASSVAGGGPPETQYF. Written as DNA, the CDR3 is TGTGCCAGCAGCGTAGCCGGGGGGGGGCCGCCAGAGACCCAGTACTTC. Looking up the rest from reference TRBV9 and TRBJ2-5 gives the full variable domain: DSGVTQTPKHLITATGQRVTLRCSPRSGDLSVYWYQQSLDQGLQFLIQYYNGEERAKGNILERFSAQQFPDLHSELNLSSLELGDSALYFCASSVAGGGPPETQYFGPGTRLLVL.